This T cell receptor beta chain comes out of a study of blood T cell repertoires in COVID-19. In the study overall: COVID-19 samples, acute and convalescent, were from the United States, Italy and Spain. T cells, B-cell-depleted T cells, or PBMCs provided the cDNA or gDNA that served as material.

The table lists this clone with a few counts. The protocol was immunoSEQ multiplex PCR, while the TCRdb copy is restricted to in-frame clones and leaves out a portion. Of 250,000 to 300,000 clones detected, 85% to 90% appear once; the ten largest clones hold less than 4.5%. This TCR was sampled from a man between 18 and 29 years old with active or convalescent COVID-19. Material for sequencing was peripheral blood.

The CDR3 nucleotides are TGTGCCATCGGGACAGGATTCCCGCCCCAGCATTTT. This translates into CAIGTGFPPQHF. V and J are TRBV24-1 and TRBJ1-5; 8 positions match TRBD1. The CDR3 contains 12 residues. The ends lost 11 bases at V and 9 bases at J; junction bases unmatched: 8. Germline V gene lookup returns CDR1 KGHDR and CDR2 SFDVKD.